Listed here are 7 T cell receptor beta chains from one sample, sequenced in a study of T cell clonality in common variable immunodeficiency. Sequenced by immunoSEQ multiplex PCR; TCRdb stores in-frame clones only, minus some. Captured here are approximately 37,000 clones, none seen once; the top ten comprise around 4%. Source material: peripheral blood mononuclear cells. The receptors originated from a person aged 18 to 70 in good health.

This clone was counted ten times or more. The read terminates 3 residues ahead of where the CDR3 ends, so the germline J gene completes it. This rearrangement joins TRBV7-9 to TRBJ1-5; D is possibly TRBD1 (5 bases). V was cut by 5 bases and J by 7 bases, with 9 bases left in between. The germline V gene has CDR1 SEHNR and CDR2 FQNEAQ (reference sequence). The CDR3 spans 12 residues. Here the CDR3 reads CASSQDSQPQHF. The covered CDR3 bases are TGTGCCAGCAGCCAAGACAGCCAGCCC.

This clone was counted ten times or more. This CDR3 is CASSSSGSPTGELFF. The CDR3 DNA, read in part, is TGCGCCAGCAGCTCTAGCGGGAGTCCCACCGGGGAG. The chain is built from TRBV5-1 and TRBJ2-2, with TRBD2 identical over 10 bases. The observed sequence ends 3 residues before the CDR3 terminus, with the missing tail filled in from the germline J gene. Trimming removed 3 bases from V and 4 bases from J; junction bases left unmatched: 3. The CDR3 has 15 amino acids. CDR1 and CDR2 (germline): SGHRS, YFSETQ.

This clone is medium-sized. From the germline J gene comes the end of the CDR3, since the read stops 3 residues before it. V gene TRBV30 combines with J gene TRBJ2-3, with D unresolved. V was shortened by 0 bases and J by 5 bases, with 6 bases between the two germline ends. This CDR3 is built from 12 residues. Germline CDR1 and CDR2: GTSNPN and SVGIG (reference sequence). CDR3 DNA, as far as it was read: TGTGCCTGGAGTGTACAGTTAGATACG. Protein sequence: CAWSVQLDT. The CDR3 as a whole reads CAWSVQLDTQYF.

To note about this clone: An end of the junction differs from the germline gene, which may be a read error. The CDR3 end falls 3 residues outside the read, so it is completed with the germline J gene. V usage is TRBV30 and J usage is TRBJ1-2, with D hard to call. Per germline, CDR1 GTSNPN and CDR2 SVGIG (reference sequence). The CDR3 has 12 residues. Incomplete CDR3 DNA: TGTGCCTGGAGTGTAGCGACGTATGAC. Protein sequence: CAWSVATYD. The full CDR3 sequence reads CAWSVATYDYTF.

This clone was seen at least ten times. CDR3 bases read: TGTGCCAGCAACTCGGTGGCGGGCGCCGGGGAG. Translating gives CASNSVAGAGE. The entire CDR3 protein is CASNSVAGAGELFF. The chain links TRBV7-9 to TRBJ2-2, with D possibly TRBD2 on 5 matching bases. The read ends 3 residues before the CDR3 terminus; that terminus is restored from the germline J gene. Germline CDR1 is SEHNR and CDR2 is FQNEAQ (reference sequence). The CDR3 loop spans 14 amino acids. The V and J ends lost 7 bases and 6 bases respectively, with 15 bases between them.

This clone has at least ten counts. Read coverage stops 3 residues before the CDR3 terminus; the germline J gene supplies the remainder. The chain is built from TRBV13 and TRBJ2-5, with 10 bases fitting TRBD1. The length of the CDR3 is 14 residues. After removal of 6 bases from V and 5 bases from J, the junction contained 6 bases not matched to a gene. Germline CDR1 and CDR2: PRHDT and FYEKMQ (reference sequence). CDR3 DNA (partial): TGTGCCAGCAGTCCGACAGGGGGCCAGGAGACC. Translating gives CASSPTGGQET. The CDR3 reads in full as CASSPTGGQETQYF.

This clone was seen ten or more times. The read gets to within 3 residues of the CDR3 end, and the germline J gene fills in the rest. The chain carries TRBV7-2 and TRBJ2-7; no firm D call. The CDR3 contains 13 residues. V lost 4 bases to trimming and J lost 1 base, with 8 bases between them. CDR1 and CDR2 from the germline V gene are SGHTA and FQGNSA. Incomplete CDR3 DNA: TGTGCCAGCAGCTCTAAGAGTTCCTACGAG. Translated: CASSSKSSYE. The CDR3 as a whole reads CASSSKSSYEQYF.